The rows below give T cell receptor beta chains drawn from one sample of a study of Ad26.COV2.S vaccination and SARS-CoV-2 variants. Sequencing used immunoSEQ multiplex PCR; TCRdb keeps in-frame clones, though not all of them. The table lists about 350,000 clones, 90% to 95% of them singletons. Sequencing used peripheral blood, obtained after recovery from COVID-19. The source is a human donor who had recovered from COVID-19. Both conserved end residues are part of each CDR3. The D gene is left open where the match is weak. The listing skips clone size in some rows; elsewhere it reads once, few, many or a size class.

D	V	size	J	CDR3	DNA
TRBD1	TRBV5-1	.	TRBJ2-7	CASSLGTGINEQYF	TGCGCCAGCAGCTTGGGGACAGGGATCAACGAGCAGTACTTC
TRBD2	TRBV7-6	.	TRBJ2-5	CASSSRLAGGKETQYF	TGTGCCAGCAGCTCCCGGTTAGCGGGGGGGAAAGAGACCCAGTACTTC
.	TRBV9	.	TRBJ1-5	CASSVGPRASNQPQHF	TGTGCCAGCAGCGTAGGTCCCAGGGCTTCTAATCAGCCCCAGCATTTT
.	TRBV19	.	TRBJ2-3	CAAGDTQYF	TGTGCCGCCGGGGATACGCAGTATTTT
.	TRBV6-2/TRBV6-3	once	TRBJ1-1	CANSYPLTGNTEAFF	TGTGCCAACAGTTACCCCCTGACAGGGAACACTGAAGCTTTCTTT
TRBD2	TRBV5-4	.	TRBJ2-1	CASTLTSNSYNEQFF	TGTGCCAGCACTCTGACTAGCAACTCCTACAATGAGCAGTTCTTC
TRBD1	TRBV5-1	.	TRBJ1-2	CASSPDRSYYGYTF	TGCGCCAGCAGCCCGGACAGGAGCTATTATGGCTACACCTTC
.	TRBV19	.	TRBJ1-2	CASSIGFTHTF	TGTGCCAGTAGTATAGGCTTCACCCACACCTTC
TRBD2	TRBV25-1	.	TRBJ2-3	CASSRPSLAGVGDTQYF	TGTGCCAGCAGTCGCCCCTCCCTAGCGGGGGTGGGAGATACGCAGTATTTT
.	TRBV9	few	TRBJ1-6	CASSGIGDSPLHF	TGTGCCAGCAGCGGTATAGGGGATTCACCCCTCCACTTT
.	TRBV27	.	TRBJ1-2	CASSFNSPWSGYTF	TGTGCCAGCAGTTTTAACAGCCCGTGGTCTGGCTACACCTTC
TRBD1	TRBV19	.	TRBJ2-7	CASGRTGGVEQYF	TGTGCCTCCGGACGGACAGGGGGCGTCGAGCAGTACTTC
TRBD2	TRBV7-2	.	TRBJ2-2	CASRGLAGGRTGELFF	TGTGCCAGCAGAGGACTAGCGGGGGGGCGAACCGGGGAGCTGTTTTTT
.	TRBV25-1	.	TRBJ2-1	CASSPRAYEQFF	TGTGCCAGCAGTCCTCGCGCCTATGAGCAGTTCTTC
TRBD1	TRBV11-2	.	TRBJ2-1	CASSPRQGGSYNEQFF	TGTGCCAGCAGCCCCCGACAGGGGGGCTCCTACAATGAGCAGTTCTTC
TRBD1	TRBV5-4	once	TRBJ2-2	CASSLLFKGQAITGELFF	TGTGCCAGCAGCTTGTTGTTTAAGGGACAGGCAATAACCGGGGAGCTGTTTTTT
TRBD1	TRBV10-1	.	TRBJ1-5	CASSSGQNQPQHF	TGCGCCAGCAGCTCGGGACAGAATCAGCCCCAGCATTTT
.	TRBV27	.	TRBJ1-2	CASSFSGANYGYTF	TGTGCCAGCAGTTTTTCGGGAGCTAACTATGGCTACACCTTC
.	TRBV13	.	TRBJ2-2	CASSTRVGELFF	TGTGCCAGCAGCACGCGGGTGGGGGAGCTGTTTTTT
.	TRBV6-4	few	TRBJ2-3	CASSEGSGATDTQYF	TGTGCCAGCAGTGAGGGCTCGGGGGCCACAGATACGCAGTATTTT
TRBD1	TRBV5-1	.	TRBJ2-5	CASSPGQGAETQYF	TGCGCCAGCAGCCCGGGACAGGGGGCCGAGACCCAGTACTTC
.	TRBV27	once	TRBJ1-4	CASSFKGTNEKLFF	TGTGCCAGCAGTTTCAAAGGAACTAATGAAAAACTGTTTTTT
TRBD1	TRBV5-1	once	TRBJ1-5	CASSLSGQAGQPQHF	TGCGCCAGCAGCCTCTCCGGACAGGCGGGACAGCCCCAGCATTTT
.	TRBV5-6	.	TRBJ2-3	CASSLGGRVDTQYF	TGTGCCAGCAGCTTGGGGGGCCGGGTAGATACGCAGTATTTT
.	TRBV29-1	.	TRBJ1-3	CSLRDTSQNTIYF	TGCAGCCTCCGGGACACGAGCCAAAACACCATATATTTT
.	TRBV7-9	.	TRBJ1-1	CASSPSIRTGVNTEAFF	TGTGCCAGCAGCCCATCAATTCGGACGGGGGTGAACACTGAAGCTTTCTTT
.	TRBV19	.	TRBJ1-3	CASSGRVFSSGNTIYF	TGTGCCAGTAGTGGCAGGGTTTTCAGCTCTGGAAACACCATATATTTT
TRBD2	TRBV4-3	.	TRBJ2-5	CASSQGPSGGQETQYF	TGCGCCAGCAGCCAAGGCCCTAGCGGGGGCCAAGAGACCCAGTACTTC
TRBD1	TRBV7-9	.	TRBJ2-7	CASSPSRDRGLYEQYF	TGTGCCAGCAGCCCGAGTCGGGACAGGGGGCTCTACGAGCAGTACTTC
TRBD1	TRBV2	few	TRBJ1-5	CASSAFPGGNQPQHF	TGTGCCAGCAGTGCCTTTCCAGGGGGAAATCAGCCCCAGCATTTT
TRBD2	TRBV5-6	.	TRBJ2-4	CASRPLAGKNIQYF	TGTGCCAGCAGACCGTTAGCGGGGAAGAACATTCAGTACTTC
TRBD1	TRBV6-6	.	TRBJ2-7	CASSPWGTGEFVTYEQYF	TGTGCCAGCAGCCCGTGGGGGACAGGGGAATTCGTAACCTACGAGCAGTACTTC
.	TRBV5-5	.	TRBJ1-2	CASSPGHSGFENYGYTF	TGTGCCAGCAGCCCCGGCCACAGTGGGTTCGAAAACTATGGCTACACCTTC
.	TRBV5-1	.	TRBJ1-3	CASSPRGAAGNTIYF	TGCGCCAGCAGCCCCCGGGGGGCGGCAGGAAACACCATATATTTT
TRBD2	TRBV6-1	.	TRBJ2-7	CASSENLGLGGYEQYF	TGTGCCAGCAGTGAAAACCTGGGACTAGGAGGATACGAGCAGTACTTC
.	TRBV12-5	.	TRBJ1-2	CASGIRGDFNYGYTF	TGTGCTAGTGGTATTAGGGGTGATTTTAACTATGGCTACACCTTC
.	TRBV11-2	.	TRBJ2-7	CASSLQGDRGEQYF	TGTGCCAGCAGCTTACAAGGAGACCGCGGCGAGCAGTACTTC
.	TRBV6-5	.	TRBJ1-5	CASSYPGVRGQPQHF	TGTGCCAGCAGTTACCCGGGGGTGCGAGGACAGCCCCAGCATTTT